These T cell receptor beta chains were read from a single sample in a study of regulatory T cells in long-lasting Graves disease. MiXCR was run by TCRdb on the multiplex PCR reads, yielding one entry per CDR3 protein. Of under 500,000 distinct CDR3 sequences listed, around 21% were seen once; the top ten hold 7% to 10%. Sequenced here: peripheral blood mononuclear cells (PBMCs), sampled when the disease was refractory, from a patient treated with antithyroid drugs. These receptors originate from a female donor with Graves disease. Each CDR3 is given with its conserved first and last residue. A D gene is named only where the DNA matches it firmly. Some rows have no size entry. The others give once, few or many, or a class for an expanded clone.

j_call clone_size v_call d_call cdr3_nt cdr3_aa
TRBJ2-7 few TRBV7-6 NA TGTGCCAGCACCGGCGGGGACGCCTACGAGCAGTACTTC CASTGGDAYEQYF
TRBJ1-1 NA TRBV6-1 NA TGTGCCAGCAGCCCAGGGGTTTATGAAGCTTTCTTT CASSPGVYEAFF
TRBJ2-7 NA TRBV29-1 TRBD1 TGCAGCGTTAGGACAGGGGACTACGAGCAGTACTTC CSVRTGDYEQYF
TRBJ2-7 many TRBV2 TRBD1 TGTGCCAGCAAAGACTGGACAGGGTCCGAGCAGTACTTC CASKDWTGSEQYF
TRBJ2-4 few TRBV19 NA TGTGCCAGTAGTATTGGCGGCAGGGTAAACATTCAGTACTTC CASSIGGRVNIQYF
TRBJ1-2 NA TRBV5-6 TRBD1 TGTGCCAGCGCGGACATTAGACAGGGGGCAAACTATGGCTACACCTTC CASADIRQGANYGYTF
TRBJ2-1 NA TRBV24-1 NA TGTGCCACCAGTGAGCAGATTTATACATTTACCTCTTACAATGAGCAGTTCTTC CATSEQIYTFTSYNEQFF
TRBJ1-4 many TRBV2 TRBD1 TGTGCCAGCAGCGACAGGGAAGAAAAACTGTTTTTT CASSDREEKLFF
TRBJ1-3 NA TRBV7-8 NA TGTGCCAGCAGCCAATTCGAGGGTTTTGGAAACACCATATATTTT CASSQFEGFGNTIYF
TRBJ2-2 few TRBV28 NA TGTGCCAGCAGTTCCCTGGGACGAGCGCTGAACACCGGGGAGCTGTTTTTT CASSSLGRALNTGELFF
TRBJ1-2 NA TRBV5-6 NA TGTGCCAGCAGCTTGGGGATCAGGGAAGACTATGGCTACACCTTC CASSLGIREDYGYTF
TRBJ2-5 many TRBV27 TRBD2 TGTGCCAGCAGTTTTGTGGCGGGAGGGGGTGGGCCTCAAGAGACCCAGTACTTC CASSFVAGGGGPQETQYF
TRBJ1-1 many TRBV27 NA TGTGCCAGCAGCTTAGGATCCGGGGGGACTGAAGCTTTCTTT CASSLGSGGTEAFF
TRBJ1-1 NA TRBV12-3/TRBV12-4 NA TGTGCCAGCAGTCCCAGGGTCGGGAACACTGAAGCTTTCTTT CASSPRVGNTEAFF
TRBJ1-2 many TRBV20-1 NA TGCAGTGCTGGCCGAACGGAGAACTATGGCTACACCTTC CSAGRTENYGYTF
TRBJ1-5 many TRBV6-1 TRBD1 TGTGCCAGCAGTGAAGGGGTAGGGGACAGTCGCTCGCCCCAGCATTTT CASSEGVGDSRSPQHF
TRBJ1-1 many TRBV12-3/TRBV12-4 NA TGTGCCAGCAGTTTAGTTTACGGGCTAGCTTTCTTT CASSLVYGLAFF
TRBJ2-4 many TRBV20-1 TRBD2 TGCAGTGCTAGAGACAGCGGGAGTGTCGTGAACATTCAGTACTTC CSARDSGSVVNIQYF
TRBJ1-1 many TRBV29-1 NA TGCAGCGTTCACGCTAAATTGAGGACTGAAGCTTTCTTT CSVHAKLRTEAFF
TRBJ1-5 NA TRBV2 TRBD1 TGTGCCAGCAGTTTTCCGGGACAGGGGTGGCAGCCCCAGCATTTT CASSFPGQGWQPQHF
TRBJ2-7 NA TRBV20-1 TRBD1 TGCAGTGCTAGAGAAGACAGGGTAAACGAGCAGTACTTC CSAREDRVNEQYF
TRBJ2-3 NA TRBV27 NA TGTGCCAGCCTGGGCGGAGGCACAGATACGCAGTATTTT CASLGGGTDTQYF
TRBJ2-1 NA TRBV11-2 TRBD2 TGTGCCAGCAGCCTCCGAGGACTAGCGGGAGTTGTTAGGGAGCAGTTCTTC CASSLRGLAGVVREQFF
TRBJ2-7 many TRBV27 NA TGTGCCAGCAGTTCCATTTCCTACGAGCAGTACTTC CASSSISYEQYF
TRBJ2-2 many TRBV6-5 TRBD2 TGTGCCAGCAGTTACTTGGGGGGGACCGGGGAGCTGTTTTTT CASSYLGGTGELFF
TRBJ2-7 many TRBV6-1 NA TGTGCCAGCACCTCGGACATGTCCTACGAGCAGTACTTC CASTSDMSYEQYF
TRBJ2-7 NA TRBV29-1 NA TGCAGCGTTGAAGATTCGGGGCTAAGCTCCTACGAGCAGTACTTC CSVEDSGLSSYEQYF
TRBJ2-1 few TRBV30 NA TGTGCCTGGAGTGCCGTGGGTCCCCTGTACAATGAGCAGTTCTTC CAWSAVGPLYNEQFF
TRBJ1-5 many TRBV15 NA TGTGCCACCAGCAGAGTGGGCAGGACAAGGGGTCAGCCCCAGCATTTT CATSRVGRTRGQPQHF
TRBJ2-1 NA TRBV7-3 TRBD2 TGTGCCAGCAGCTTAAATCCCCTGACTAGCGGGATTAGTAGTGAGCAGTTCTTC CASSLNPLTSGISSEQFF
TRBJ2-7 many TRBV7-2 NA TGTGCCAGCAGCTTAGGAGACAACTACTACGAGCAGTACTTC CASSLGDNYYEQYF
TRBJ2-7 many TRBV5-1 NA TGCGCCAGCAGCTTTGCGCCATCCGGTAACGAGCAGTACTTC CASSFAPSGNEQYF
TRBJ1-1 many TRBV13 NA TGTGCCAGCAGCTTAGGTTTGGGGATGAACACTGAAGCTTTCTTT CASSLGLGMNTEAFF
TRBJ1-5 NA TRBV19 TRBD1 TGTGCCAGTAGTATCGAACAGGGGCGCAATCAGCCCCAGCATTTT CASSIEQGRNQPQHF
TRBJ1-2 NA TRBV27 TRBD1 TGTGCCAGCAGTTTATCGCCAGGGGGACGGTATGGCTACACCTTC CASSLSPGGRYGYTF
TRBJ2-7 NA TRBV29-1 NA TGCAGCGTCTCGAACGTTAACTCCTACGAGCAGTGCTTC CSVSNVNSYEQCF
TRBJ1-1 many TRBV28 NA TGTGCCAGCAGTTTCCACCGACAGCACATGAACACTGAAGCTTTCTTT CASSFHRQHMNTEAFF
TRBJ1-2 few TRBV5-1 TRBD1 TGCGCCAGCAGCCTCCCGGGACAGCGGACCTATGGCTACACCTTC CASSLPGQRTYGYTF
TRBJ1-5 many TRBV28 TRBD1 TGTGCCAGCAGTTTGGGTGACAGGGGTTGGAGTCAGCCCCAGCATTTT CASSLGDRGWSQPQHF
TRBJ1-2 NA TRBV27 NA TGTGCCAGCGGTTCCAGCCCTAACTATGGCTACACCTTC CASGSSPNYGYTF
TRBJ1-1 few TRBV20-1 NA TGCAGTGCTAGACAGGCGGAGAACACTGAAGCTTTCTTT CSARQAENTEAFF
TRBJ2-4 few TRBV7-2 NA TGTGCCAGCAGCTTCGGAGGGGATACTCAGTACTTC CASSFGGDTQYF
TRBJ2-2 NA TRBV4-3 TRBD2 TGCGCCAGCAGCCAAGAAGCTAGCGGCTACACCGGGGAGCTGTTTTTT CASSQEASGYTGELFF
TRBJ2-3 few TRBV7-2 NA TGTGCCAGCAGCTTAGATGGGGGAGGAGCATTCGCAGATACGCAGTATTTT CASSLDGGGAFADTQYF
TRBJ2-7 NA TRBV30 TRBD2 TGTGCCTGGAGTCAGGTGGGACTAGCGGTGAGCTCCTACGAGCAGTACTTC CAWSQVGLAVSSYEQYF
TRBJ2-2 NA TRBV5-1 TRBD2 TGCGCCAGCAGCTTTAGCGGGGAGCGCACCGGGGAGCTGTTTTTT CASSFSGERTGELFF
TRBJ2-5 few TRBV16 NA TGTGCCAGCAGCAAACTTACGGGAGAGACCCAGTACTTC CASSKLTGETQYF
TRBJ2-7 many TRBV7-3 NA TGTGCCAGCAGCTTACCCCCAGAATTTCGGCAGTACTTC CASSLPPEFRQYF
TRBJ1-6 many TRBV27 NA TGTGCCAGCAGTTTGTTGGGTGACATAACCTATAATTCACCCCTCCACTTT CASSLLGDITYNSPLHF
TRBJ2-2 many TRBV24-1 NA TGTGCCACCAGTCTGGGGAACACCGGGGAGCTGTTTTTT CATSLGNTGELFF
TRBJ2-4 NA TRBV13 NA TGTGCCAGCAGCTTGCCCTCGGAGGGGGAGAACATTCAGTACTTC CASSLPSEGENIQYF
TRBJ2-5 many TRBV7-9 NA TGTGCCAGCAGCTTAGTTGACACAGAGACCCAGTACTTC CASSLVDTETQYF
TRBJ1-2 many TRBV30 NA TGTGCCTGGCAGGGTGGTCTCGGCTACACCTTC CAWQGGLGYTF
TRBJ2-5 many TRBV12-3/TRBV12-4 NA TGTGCCAGTAGTTTCGGTAAAGAGACCCAGTACTTC CASSFGKETQYF
TRBJ2-2 NA TRBV19 TRBD2 TGTGCCAGTAGTATAAGCGGGGCCCACACCGGGGAGCTGTTTTTT CASSISGAHTGELFF
TRBJ1-3 few TRBV27 NA TGTGCCAGCAGTTTATCAGGCAGTAGCTCTGGAAACACCATATATTTT CASSLSGSSSGNTIYF